These 21 T cell receptor beta chains share one sample of origin, sequenced in a study of blood T cell repertoires in COVID-19. The method was immunoSEQ multiplex PCR; TCRdb's version includes in-frame clones alone and lacks a portion of them. There are about 12,000 clones in the sample; around 79% occur only once, and around 40% lies in the top ten. Material for sequencing was peripheral blood. The receptors originated from a man at least 80 years old with acute or convalescent COVID-19.

J is TRBJ2-4 and V is TRBV7-2, with 9 bases aligning to TRBD1. This CDR3 is 14 amino acids long. From germline, CDR1 is SGHTA and CDR2 FQGNSA. The ends lost 5 bases at V and 6 bases at J; junction bases unmatched: 5. The CDR3 here is CASSPTGGSNIQYF. For the CDR3, the DNA is TGTGCCAGCAGCCCCACAGGGGGCTCAAACATTCAGTACTTC.

The V and J genes are TRBV7-8 and TRBJ1-3; no reliable D call. Per the germline V gene, CDR1 is SGHVS and CDR2 is FQNEAQ. V dropped 5 bases and J dropped 0 bases, with 11 bases sitting between them. The CDR3 is made up of 15 amino acids. The CDR3 protein is CASSQNQVSGNTIYF. The DNA of the CDR3 is TGTGCCAGCAGCCAAAACCAGGTCTCTGGAAACACCATATATTTT.

The chain is built from TRBV15 and TRBJ2-1; D gene uncertain. The V gene lost 4 bases and the J gene lost 9 bases, with 13 bases spanning the gap. Germline assignment: CDR1 LNHNV and CDR2 YYDKDF (reference sequence). CDR3 size: 13 residues. The DNA for the CDR3 is TGTGCCACCAGCACCGCGGCCGGTGGTGAGCAGTTCTTC. It translates to CATSTAAGGEQFF. Full variable domain (outside the CDR3, taken from reference TRBV15 and TRBJ2-1): DAMVIQNPRYQVTQFGKPVTLSCSQTLNHNVMYWYQQKSSQAPKLLFHYYDKDFNNEADTPDNFQSRRPNTSFCFLDIRSPGLGDTAMYLCATSTAAGGEQFFGPGTRLTVL.

V is TRBV25-1 and J is TRBJ1-6; 9 bases line up with TRBD1. J was trimmed by 7 bases and V by 6 bases; bases with no gene match: 1. This CDR3 has 13 residues. The germline V gene has CDR1 MGHDK and CDR2 SYGVNS. CDR3 DNA sequence: TGTGCCAGCAGGGGGACAGGGAATTCACCCCTCCACTTT. Translated: CASRGTGNSPLHF.

The chain links TRBV18 to TRBJ2-7, with D perhaps matching TRBD1 (6 bases). The germline V and J ends were trimmed by 3 bases and 2 bases, with 11 bases remaining between them. Germline assignment: CDR1 KGHSH and CDR2 LQKENI. The CDR3 is 14 amino acids. The CDR3 reads CASSPPTGTYEQYF. CDR3 coding DNA: TGTGCCAGCTCACCTCCGACAGGTACCTACGAGCAGTACTTC.

This chain connects TRBV2 to TRBJ2-2, with D possibly TRBD1 on 6 matching bases. Germline V CDR1 and CDR2: SNHLY, FYNNEI. The CDR3 sequence is 14 residues long. Trimming left V 3 bases short and J 3 bases short, with 8 bases between. CDR3 nucleotide sequence: TGTGCCAGCAGTGACTACAGGGACACCGGGGAGCTGTTTTTT. This gives the protein CASSDYRDTGELFF. The full variable domain, with the rest looked up from reference TRBV2 and TRBJ2-2, is EPEVTQTPSHQVTQMGQEVILRCVPISNHLYFYWYRQILGQKVEFLVSFYNNEISEKSEIFDDQFSVERPDGSNFTLKIRSTKLEDSAMYFCASSDYRDTGELFFGEGSRLTVL.

The gene calls are TRBV7-2 and TRBJ2-1, with D perhaps TRBD2 (5 bases). Germline CDR1 reads SGHTA; CDR2 reads FQGNSA. The V end lost 5 bases, the J end lost 10 bases, and 18 bases lay between the germline ends. This CDR3 has 14 residues. The DNA of the CDR3 is TGTGCCAGCAGCCAGCCAAGCGGAGCCAGGGAGCAGTTCTTC. It codes for CASSQPSGAREQFF.

This chain links TRBV28 with TRBJ1-2, with a weak D call TRBD1 (5 bases). Germline CDR1 reads MDHEN; CDR2 reads SYDVKM. V lost 2 bases and J lost 0, with 13 bases in between. The CDR3 length is 16 residues. The CDR3 DNA follows: TGTGCCAGCAGTTTAGGGGGGACTGGAGCTAACTATGGCTACACCTTC. Amino acids: CASSLGGTGANYGYTF.

The V and J genes are TRBV5-1 and TRBJ2-1; D possibly corresponds to TRBD2 (6 bases). Germline CDR1 and CDR2: SGHRS and YFSETQ. The CDR3 loop spans 18 amino acids. The germline V and J ends were trimmed by 0 bases and 2 bases, with 18 bases remaining between them. The CDR3, as DNA: TGCGCCAGCAGCTTGGTTCCGGCTAGCGATATACCCTACAATGAGCAGTTCTTC. Translated: CASSLVPASDIPYNEQFF.

This clone was found a few times. This rearrangement joins TRBV6-5 to TRBJ1-6; D is perhaps TRBD1 (6 bases). The CDR3 is made up of 13 amino acids. Germline-derived CDR1 and CDR2 are MNHEY and SVGAGI. Trimming stripped 8 bases from V and 7 bases from J, with 12 bases between. Written as DNA, the CDR3 is TGTGCCAGCCTTGACAGGATGAATTCACCCCTCCACTTT. Protein product: CASLDRMNSPLHF.

The genes are TRBV4-1 and TRBJ1-4, with TRBD1 matching 7 bases. J was trimmed by 4 bases and V by 3 bases; bases with no gene match: 5. In germline, CDR1 is MGHRA, CDR2 YSYEKL. There are 15 residues in the CDR3. The DNA for the CDR3 is TGCGCCAGCAGCCAGCCGGGACAGAGTAATGAAAAACTGTTTTTT. Translation gives CASSQPGQSNEKLFF.

This clone was found a few times. This chain uses TRBV7-2 with TRBJ1-2; D is possibly TRBD1 (6 bases). The CDR3 sequence is 15 residues long. The germline gives CDR1 SGHTA, CDR2 FQGNSA. V gave up 5 bases and J gave up 4 bases, with 17 bases separating them. The CDR3 region is CASSIGGLDVYGYTF. DNA of the CDR3: TGTGCCAGCAGCATCGGGGGGCTGGATGTCTATGGCTACACCTTC.

The chain links TRBV5-1 to TRBJ1-5; 8 positions match TRBD1. CDR1 is SGHRS, CDR2 YFSETQ, per germline. The length of the CDR3 is 13 residues. V was clipped by 4 bases and J by 6 bases; unmatched bases: 3. CDR3 amino acids: CASSRQGTQPQHF. CDR3 sequence (DNA): TGCGCCAGCAGCCGACAGGGGACTCAGCCCCAGCATTTT.

The chain links TRBV12-5 to TRBJ2-7; D might be TRBD1 (6 bases). The CDR3 extends over 14 amino acids. The ends were cut back, 6 bases at V and 7 bases at J, with 19 bases in the middle. Germline V CDR1 and CDR2: LGHNT, FRNRAP. The CDR3: CASGQDSNFGEQYF. The CDR3 bases are TGTGCTAGTGGACAGGACAGCAATTTTGGGGAGCAGTACTTC.

The chain combines TRBV15 with TRBJ1-5; 7 bases line up with TRBD1. This CDR3 is 16 amino acids long. J gave up 4 bases and V 3 bases, and 9 bases lay outside the gene matches. Germline V CDR1 and CDR2: LNHNV, YYDKDF (reference sequence). The CDR3 DNA reads TGTGCCACCAGCAGTAAACAGGGGATGGGGAATCAGCCCCAGCATTTT. Encoded protein: CATSSKQGMGNQPQHF.

J is TRBJ1-3 and V is TRBV7-9, with D tentatively TRBD1 (5 bases). Trimming cost V 5 bases and J 0 bases, with 14 bases left between them. The CDR3 runs 16 residues. Germline-derived CDR1 and CDR2 are SEHNR and FQNEAQ (reference sequence). The CDR3, as DNA: TGTGCCAGCAGCACGTCGGACACTTTCTCTGGAAACACCATATATTTT. Translated, it gives CASSTSDTFSGNTIYF. The full variable domain, its missing parts supplied by reference TRBV7-9 and TRBJ1-3, is DTGVSQNPRHKITKRGQNVTFRCDPISEHNRLYWYRQTLGQGPEFLTYFQNEAQLEKSRLLSDRFSAERPKGSFSTLEIQRTEQGDSAMYLCASSTSDTFSGNTIYFGEGSWLTVV.

This clone was found once. This chain uses TRBV6-5 with TRBJ2-1, with 15 bases matching TRBD2. The V and J ends lost 2 bases and 12 bases, in that order; junction bases with no gene match: 8. The germline V gene has CDR1 MNHEY and CDR2 SVGAGI. The CDR3 loop spans 16 amino acids. CDR3 sequence (DNA): TGTGCCAGCAGTTACGGACGGACTAGCGGGGGGGTAGGGCAGTTCTTC. Protein sequence: CASSYGRTSGGVGQFF.

J is TRBJ1-5 and V is TRBV27; no definite D call. V was pared by 0 bases and J by 2 bases, with 11 bases between. Germline V gives CDR1 MNHEY, CDR2 SMNVEV (reference sequence). The CDR3 runs to 16 residues. The CDR3 loop reads CASSLSGWGGNQPQHF. The CDR3 DNA sequence: TGTGCCAGCAGTTTATCGGGATGGGGAGGCAATCAGCCCCAGCATTTT.

The chain joins TRBV2 to TRBJ1-4, with 7 bases lining up with TRBD1. CDR3 length: 13 amino acids. CDR1 and CDR2 (germline): SNHLY, FYNNEI. J gave up 6 bases and V 6 bases, and 4 bases lay outside the gene matches. The chain's CDR3 is CASSRDRYEKLFF. CDR3 DNA sequence: TGTGCCAGCAGCCGGGACAGATATGAAAAACTGTTTTTT.

The chain links TRBV3-1 (or the pseudogene TRBV3-2) to TRBJ2-5; D perhaps matches TRBD1 (6 bases). The CDR3 consists of 14 residues. Germline V gene lookup returns CDR1 LGHDT and CDR2 YNNKEL (reference sequence). V lost 4 bases and J 5 bases, leaving 14 bases between the germline ends. CDR3 in DNA: TGTGCCAGCAGCCTAACAGGGTTGACGGAGACCCAGTACTTC. Its translation: CASSLTGLTETQYF.

V is TRBV11-3 and J is TRBJ2-2, with 8 bases fitting TRBD2. The CDR3 runs 15 residues. Unmatched junction bases numbered 6, after V lost 3 bases and J lost 6 bases. Germline V lookup: CDR1 SGHNT, CDR2 YENEEA. The CDR3 DNA is TGTGCCAGCAGCTTCTCGGGGGGGCAAGCCGGGGAGCTGTTTTTT. Its protein product is CASSFSGGQAGELFF.